The 8 T cell receptor beta chains reported below all come from one sample, sequenced in a study of blood T cell repertoires in COVID-19. This table comes from immunoSEQ multiplex PCR, and its TCRdb copy is limited to in-frame clones, with some not included. The table shows a few hundred thousand clones, with 80% to 85% occurring only once. The sequenced sample consisted of peripheral blood. The receptors here all came from a woman over 75 with COVID-19, enrolled during active disease.

V gene TRBV25-1 combines with J gene TRBJ1-2, with 8 bases matching TRBD1. The V and J ends lost 6 bases and 8 bases, in that order; junction bases with no gene match: 11. Germline V gene sequence: CDR1 MGHDK, CDR2 SYGVNS. There are 14 residues in the CDR3. The CDR3 DNA follows: TGTGCCAGCAGGGGCACTCAGGGGGCGGGAGGCTACACCTTC. It is translated as CASRGTQGAGGYTF.

J is TRBJ2-2 and V is TRBV6-5; TRBD1 agrees at 7 bases. CDR3 length: 15 residues. CDR1 and CDR2 from the germline V gene are MNHEY and SVGAGI. The V gene end was trimmed by 4 bases and the J gene end by 0 bases; junction bases not matched to a gene: 2. The CDR3: CASSFGTANTGELFF. As DNA, the CDR3 is TGTGCCAGCAGTTTCGGGACAGCGAACACCGGGGAGCTGTTTTTT.

V and J are TRBV27 and TRBJ2-7; 13 bases match TRBD2. Trimming removed 5 bases from V and 1 base from J; junction bases left unmatched: 2. CDR3 length: 15 amino acids. The germline V gene encodes CDR1 MNHEY and CDR2 SMNVEV (reference sequence). The CDR3 region is CASSRLAGGSYEQYV. The CDR3 coding sequence is TGTGCCAGCAGTCGACTAGCGGGGGGATCCTACGAGCAGTACGTC.

This clone was seen a few times. The rearrangement uses TRBV6-5 and TRBJ1-5; 7 bases match TRBD1. This CDR3 is built from 15 residues. With V trimmed by 6 bases and J by 1 base, 6 bases remained unmatched. Germline CDR1 is MNHEY and CDR2 is SVGAGI. The CDR3 sequence is CASSRQGKSNQPQHF. Here the CDR3 DNA reads TGTGCCAGCAGCCGACAGGGTAAGAGCAATCAGCCCCAGCATTTT.

The V gene is TRBV7-2, the J gene TRBJ1-3; weak D call: TRBD1 (5 bases). CDR3 length: 13 residues. Trimming pared 5 bases from V and 7 bases from J, leaving 12 bases between. The germline V gene has CDR1 SGHTA and CDR2 FQGNSA. The CDR3 sequence is CASSTQGPNTIYF. The CDR3 DNA is TGTGCCAGCAGCACCCAGGGCCCGAACACCATATATTTT.

V gene TRBV5-1 combines with J gene TRBJ2-7, with 10 bases identical to TRBD1. V gave up 2 bases and J gave up 4 bases; unmatched junction bases: 6. Germline V lookup: CDR1 SGHRS, CDR2 YFSETQ. The CDR3 has 15 amino acids. The CDR3: CASSLAGQGTYEQYF. The CDR3 DNA is TGCGCCAGCAGCTTAGCGGGACAGGGGACGTACGAGCAGTACTTC.

This chain joins TRBV28 and TRBJ2-1, with 8 bases matching TRBD1. The V gene's germline CDR1 is MDHEN and CDR2 SYDVKM. J lost 6 bases, V lost 8 bases, and 3 bases had no gene match. The CDR3 runs 12 residues. The CDR3, as DNA: TGTGCCAGCCTAGACAGGGGCAATGAGCAGTTCTTC. It yields the protein CASLDRGNEQFF. Combining the CDR3 with reference TRBV28 and TRBJ2-1 gives the whole variable domain DVKVTQSSRYLVKRTGEKVFLECVQDMDHENMFWYRQDPGLGLRLIYFSYDVKMKEKGDIPEGYSVSREKKERFSLILESASTNQTSMYLCASLDRGNEQFFGPGTRLTVL.

This clone was observed a single time. V gene TRBV28 combines with J gene TRBJ2-3; TRBD2 aligns across 7 bases. With V trimmed by 2 bases and J by 4 bases, 18 bases remained unmatched. This CDR3 spans 19 amino acids. From germline, CDR1 is MDHEN and CDR2 SYDVKM. Here the CDR3 DNA reads TGTGCCAGCAGTTTAAGGTTTGCGGGGGTAGCGTACGTTCCAGATACGCAGTATTTT. Its protein product is CASSLRFAGVAYVPDTQYF.